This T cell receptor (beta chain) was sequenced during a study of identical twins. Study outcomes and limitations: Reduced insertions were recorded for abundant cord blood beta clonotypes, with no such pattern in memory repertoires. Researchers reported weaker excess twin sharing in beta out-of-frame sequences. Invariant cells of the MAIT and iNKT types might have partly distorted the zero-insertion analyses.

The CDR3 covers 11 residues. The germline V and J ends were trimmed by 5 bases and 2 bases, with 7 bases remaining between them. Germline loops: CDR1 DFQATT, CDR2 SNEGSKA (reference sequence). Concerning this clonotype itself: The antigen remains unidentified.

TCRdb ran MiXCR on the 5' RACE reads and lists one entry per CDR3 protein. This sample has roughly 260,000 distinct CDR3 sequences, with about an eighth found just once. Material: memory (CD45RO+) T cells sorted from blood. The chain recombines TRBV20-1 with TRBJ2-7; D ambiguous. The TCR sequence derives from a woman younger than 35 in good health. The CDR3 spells CSASQTYEQYF. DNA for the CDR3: TGCAGTGCTTCACAGACCTACGAGCAGTACTTC.